This T cell receptor beta chain comes out of a study of memory CD4+ T cells and cytomegalovirus serostatus. Turning to the study itself: Donors were healthy Belgian adults, 9 CMV seropositive and approximately 25 seronegative.

The sort gate was single viable CD3+CD4+CD8-CD45RO+ cells for memory CD4+ T cells. Produced via immunoSEQ multiplex PCR; TCRdb's table is partial and in-frame only. The data show tens of thousands of clones, 65% to 80% seen once. V was cut by 3 bases and J by 5 bases, with 25 bases left in between. The CDR3 extends over 18 amino acids. Germline lookup yields CDR1 MNHEY and CDR2 SMNVEV (reference sequence). The sample consisted of memory CD4+ T cells from blood. The clonotype originates from an adult in good health and CMV-seronegative. This chain links TRBV27 with TRBJ1-2; weak D call: TRBD1 (6 bases). The CDR3, as DNA: TGTGCCAGCAGTTTTCGCGGGGGGCGTTTCGGAACAGATTATGGCTACACCTTC. It translates to CASSFRGGRFGTDYGYTF.